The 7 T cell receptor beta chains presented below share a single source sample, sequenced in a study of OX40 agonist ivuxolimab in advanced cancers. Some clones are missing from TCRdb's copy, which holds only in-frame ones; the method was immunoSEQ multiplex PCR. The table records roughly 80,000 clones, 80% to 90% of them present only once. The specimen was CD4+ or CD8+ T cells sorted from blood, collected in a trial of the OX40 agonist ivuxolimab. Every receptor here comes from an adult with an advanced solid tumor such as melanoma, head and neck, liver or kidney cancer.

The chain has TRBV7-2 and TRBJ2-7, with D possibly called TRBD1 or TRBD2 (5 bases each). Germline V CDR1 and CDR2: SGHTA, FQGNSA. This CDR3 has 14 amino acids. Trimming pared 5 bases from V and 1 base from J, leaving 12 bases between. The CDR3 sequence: CASSRWDGSYEQYF. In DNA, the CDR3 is TGTGCCAGCAGCAGATGGGACGGGTCCTACGAGCAGTACTTC. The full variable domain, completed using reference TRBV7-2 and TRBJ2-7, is GAGVSQSPSNKVTEKGKDVELRCDPISGHTALYWYRQSLGQGLEFLIYFQGNSAPDKSGLPSDRFSAERTGGSVSTLTIQRTQQEDSAVYLCASSRWDGSYEQYFGPGTRLTVT.

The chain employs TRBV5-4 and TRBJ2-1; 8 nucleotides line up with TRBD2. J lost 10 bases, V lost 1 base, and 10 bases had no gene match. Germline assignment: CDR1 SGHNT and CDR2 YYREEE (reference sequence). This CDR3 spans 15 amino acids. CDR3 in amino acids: CASSLRSGRGGEQFF. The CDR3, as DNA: TGTGCCAGCAGCTTGAGAAGCGGGAGAGGGGGGGAGCAGTTCTTC.

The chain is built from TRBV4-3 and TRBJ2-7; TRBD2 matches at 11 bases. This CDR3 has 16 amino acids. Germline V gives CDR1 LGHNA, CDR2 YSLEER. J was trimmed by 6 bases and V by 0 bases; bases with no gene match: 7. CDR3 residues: CASSQDQRTSGREQYF. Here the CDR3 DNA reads TGCGCCAGCAGCCAAGATCAGAGGACTAGCGGGCGCGAGCAGTACTTC.

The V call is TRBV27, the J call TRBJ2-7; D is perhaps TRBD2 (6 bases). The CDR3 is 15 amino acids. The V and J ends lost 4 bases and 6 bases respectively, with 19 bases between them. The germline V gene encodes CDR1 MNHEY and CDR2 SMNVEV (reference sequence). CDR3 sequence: CASSSTRGWRGEQYF. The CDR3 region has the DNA TGTGCCAGCAGTTCCACTAGGGGTTGGAGGGGCGAGCAGTACTTC.

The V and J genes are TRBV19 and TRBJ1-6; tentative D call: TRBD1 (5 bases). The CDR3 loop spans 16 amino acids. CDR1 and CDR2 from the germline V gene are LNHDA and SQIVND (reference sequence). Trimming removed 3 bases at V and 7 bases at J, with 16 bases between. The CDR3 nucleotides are TGTGCCAGTAGTATTAATAGTGGACAAGGCAATTCACCCCTCCACTTT. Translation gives CASSINSGQGNSPLHF.

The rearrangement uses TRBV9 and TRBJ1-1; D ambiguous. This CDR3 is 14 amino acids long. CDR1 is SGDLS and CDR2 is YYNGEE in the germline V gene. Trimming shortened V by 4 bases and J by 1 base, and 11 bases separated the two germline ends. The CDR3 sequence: CASSLNMGNTEAFF. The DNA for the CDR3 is TGTGCCAGCAGCCTTAACATGGGGAACACTGAAGCTTTCTTT.

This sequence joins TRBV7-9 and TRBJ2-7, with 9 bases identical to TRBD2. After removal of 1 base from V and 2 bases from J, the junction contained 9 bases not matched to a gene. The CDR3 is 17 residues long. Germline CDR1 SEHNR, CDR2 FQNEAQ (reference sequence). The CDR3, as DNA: TGTGCCAGCAGCTTAGTTCTACAGCGGGGGGCCACCTACGAGCAGTACTTC. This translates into CASSLVLQRGATYEQYF.